This entry is about one T cell receptor (beta chain). The target antigen is unknown. The CDR3 is made up of 14 amino acids. The V gene lost 5 bases and the J gene lost 1 base, with 12 bases spanning the gap. From germline, CDR1 is SGHVS and CDR2 FQNEAQ. Primers for the PCR totalled 60 Vbeta and 13 Jbeta. Clones were read by immunoSEQ multiplex PCR, and TCRdb kept only the in-frame ones, dropping some. The table lists 200,000 or so clones, around 77% of them singletons. The sample is drawn from a study of cytomegalovirus exposure and HLA in healthy donors. Overall study findings and caveats: According to an earlier analysis, most TCR beta V segments yielded productive rearrangements about 87% or about 30% of the time. In vitro confirmation showed a few CMV-associated chains to be CMV antigen specific. By a later analysis, the bulk of CMV-associated TCR beta chains appeared HLA-restricted. Some highly shared sequence variants likely arose as a pipeline artifact.

The sample was PBMCs. The TCR sequence derives from a young woman in good health and CMV-seronegative. V is TRBV7-8 and J is TRBJ2-7; D perhaps matches TRBD2 (6 bases). CDR3 sequence (DNA): TGTGCCAGCAGCCCAGCGGCGGGGTCCTACGAGCAGTACTTC. As protein: CASSPAAGSYEQYF.